These 18 T cell receptor beta chains were sequenced from one sample in a study of blood T cell repertoires in COVID-19. Clones were sequenced by immunoSEQ multiplex PCR, and TCRdb holds only the in-frame ones, with some missing. The table records around 260,000 clones, about nine tenths of them present only once. The sequenced sample was peripheral blood. The receptors were sampled from a middle-aged woman who had recovered from COVID-19.

The chain joins TRBV13 to TRBJ1-1; D possibly corresponds to TRBD1 (5 bases). Trimming shortened V by 5 bases and J by 0 bases, and 10 bases separated the two germline ends. Per the germline V gene, CDR1 is PRHDT and CDR2 is FYEKMQ (reference sequence). This CDR3 region has 14 residues. CDR3 in amino acids: CASSLQAMNTEAFF. The CDR3 coding sequence is TGTGCCAGCAGCCTACAGGCTATGAACACTGAAGCTTTCTTT.

With regard to this clone: Other DNA sequences from this sample encode an identical CDR3 as well. This chain joins TRBV3-1 (or the pseudogene TRBV3-2) and TRBJ2-2; D remains unclear. The germline gives CDR1 LGHDT, CDR2 YNNKEL (reference sequence). The CDR3 sequence is 12 residues long. V lost 2 bases and J lost 6, with 4 bases in between. Here the CDR3 DNA reads TGTGCCAGCAGCCAATCCGCCGGGGAGCTGTTTTTT. Protein sequence: CASSQSAGELFF.

The genes are TRBV7-3 and TRBJ1-2; 8 bases agree with TRBD1. Per germline, CDR1 SGHTA and CDR2 FQGTGA. This CDR3 has 16 amino acids. With 5 bases clipped from V and 5 bases from J, the junction kept 13 bases outside the gene matches. The CDR3 reads CASSLDPGTGVYGYTF. The CDR3 DNA follows: TGTGCCAGCAGCCTGGACCCCGGGACAGGTGTATATGGCTACACCTTC.

This clone was counted only a few times. V is TRBV20-1 and J is TRBJ2-5; 7 bases line up with TRBD2. Germline V lookup: CDR1 DFQATT, CDR2 SNEGSKA (reference sequence). Trimming at V came to 3 bases and at J to 4 bases, leaving 8 bases not matched to a gene. The CDR3 runs 14 residues. The CDR3: CSASGASGIETQYF. CDR3 DNA sequence: TGCAGTGCTAGTGGGGCTAGCGGCATAGAGACCCAGTACTTC.

The rearrangement links TRBV28 to TRBJ2-7; D ambiguous. CDR3 length equals 14 residues. CDR1 and CDR2 (germline): MDHEN, SYDVKM. Trimming pared 6 bases from V and 4 bases from J, leaving 16 bases between. CDR3 protein: CASSGSELRYEQYF. In DNA, the CDR3 is TGTGCCAGCAGCGGGTCGGAACTTAGATACGAGCAGTACTTC.

This clone was detected once. V usage is TRBV5-1 and J usage is TRBJ2-3, with 7 bases that match TRBD1. The CDR3 spans 14 residues. Germline loops: CDR1 SGHRS, CDR2 YFSETQ. V lost 9 bases and J lost 6; bases outside the gene matches: 13. The CDR3 protein is CATRGGHSSDTQYF. DNA for the CDR3: TGCGCCACCAGAGGGGGCCACAGCTCGGATACGCAGTATTTT.

V and J are TRBV30 and TRBJ1-4, with D possibly matching TRBD1 (5 bases). Germline loops: CDR1 GTSNPN, CDR2 SVGIG (reference sequence). Deletions cut 0 bases from V and 7 bases from J, with 18 bases between. There are 16 residues in the CDR3. CDR3 loop: CAWSVGAGGSAEKLFF. CDR3 sequence (DNA): TGTGCCTGGAGTGTAGGGGCCGGGGGGTCCGCTGAAAAACTGTTTTTT. The entire variable domain, with the rest obtained from reference TRBV30 and TRBJ1-4, is as follows: SQTIHQWPATLVQPVGSPLSLECTVEGTSNPNLYWYRQAAGRGLQLLFYSVGIGQISSEVPQNLSASRPQDRQFILSSKKLLLSDSGFYLCAWSVGAGGSAEKLFFGSGTQLSVL.

This clone was detected once. J is TRBJ2-5 and V is TRBV18; 10 bases are shared with TRBD2. CDR1 and CDR2 from the germline V gene are KGHSH and LQKENI. CDR3 length equals 15 residues. The J segment lost 5 bases and the V segment lost 5 bases, leaving 8 bases of the junction unmatched. This CDR3 is CASSGLAGEWETQYF. The CDR3 coding sequence is TGTGCCAGCTCAGGGCTAGCGGGAGAGTGGGAGACCCAGTACTTC.

The chain uses TRBV7-2 and TRBJ2-7, with D perhaps matching TRBD2 (6 bases). The CDR3 contains 14 residues. Between the trimmed V and J ends, which lost 0 bases and 4 bases, there was a span of 10 bases. The V gene's germline CDR1 is SGHTA and CDR2 FQGNSA. CDR3: CASSLAGGTYEQYF. The CDR3 DNA is TGTGCCAGCAGCTTAGCGGGAGGAACGTACGAGCAGTACTTC. Supplemented by reference TRBV7-2 and TRBJ2-7, the full variable domain reads GAGVSQSPSNKVTEKGKDVELRCDPISGHTALYWYRQSLGQGLEFLIYFQGNSAPDKSGLPSDRFSAERTGGSVSTLTIQRTQQEDSAVYLCASSLAGGTYEQYFGPGTRLTVT.

V is TRBV6-5 and J is TRBJ1-2; D is possibly TRBD1 (6 bases). Trimming removed 4 bases from V and 0 bases from J, with 12 bases in between. The CDR3 is 15 amino acids. Germline V gene lookup returns CDR1 MNHEY and CDR2 SVGAGI. The CDR3 DNA is TGTGCCAGCAGTTTGACAGGAGTAGCTAACTATGGCTACACCTTC. Its protein product is CASSLTGVANYGYTF.

The chain links TRBV5-1 to TRBJ1-4; D might be TRBD1 (5 bases). V lost 4 bases, J lost 4 bases, and 17 bases lay in between. Per the germline V gene, CDR1 is SGHRS and CDR2 is YFSETQ. This CDR3 is 16 amino acids long. The CDR3 spells CASSRTRQSLNEKLFF. CDR3 sequence (DNA): TGCGCCAGCAGCAGGACCCGACAGAGCCTTAATGAAAAACTGTTTTTT.

The genes are TRBV27 and TRBJ2-1; 10 bases match TRBD2. CDR1 is MNHEY and CDR2 is SMNVEV in the germline V gene (reference sequence). This CDR3 has 17 amino acids. Trimming removed 6 bases from V and 0 bases from J; junction bases left unmatched: 8. The CDR3 sequence: CASSPGLAAGSYNEQFF. CDR3 DNA sequence: TGTGCCAGCAGCCCCGGACTAGCGGCAGGCTCCTACAATGAGCAGTTCTTC.

This chain links TRBV7-9 with TRBJ2-7, with 9 bases fitting TRBD2. This CDR3 region has 15 residues. Trimming at V came to 3 bases and at J to 5 bases, leaving 8 bases not matched to a gene. Germline CDR1 reads SEHNR; CDR2 reads FQNEAQ (reference sequence). CDR3 coding DNA: TGTGCCAGCAGCTTTCAGGCTAGCGGGATCCACGAGCAGTACTTC. Translation gives CASSFQASGIHEQYF.

The V and J genes are TRBV3-1 (or the pseudogene TRBV3-2) and TRBJ2-7; 10 nucleotides line up with TRBD1. The CDR3 is 16 residues long. V dropped 4 bases and J dropped 3; count of bases not matched to a gene: 9. Germline loops: CDR1 LGHDT, CDR2 YNNKEL (reference sequence). The CDR3 region is CASSLQPGQGFYEQYF. The CDR3 DNA reads as TGTGCCAGCAGCCTACAACCGGGACAGGGGTTCTACGAGCAGTACTTC.

V and J are TRBV19 and TRBJ2-3; 8 bases are shared with TRBD1. Trimming took 8 bases from V and 2 from J; bases not matched to a gene: 9. This CDR3 spans 15 amino acids. Germline-derived CDR1 and CDR2 are LNHDA and SQIVND (reference sequence). As DNA, the CDR3 is TGTGCCAGTCGCCTGGGACAGGCATTCACAGATACGCAGTATTTT. This gives the protein CASRLGQAFTDTQYF.

This chain uses TRBV3-1 (or the pseudogene TRBV3-2) with TRBJ2-1; D uncertain. This CDR3 is built from 15 residues. Germline loops: CDR1 LGHDT, CDR2 YNNKEL (reference sequence). V lost 0 bases to trimming and J lost 0 bases, with 6 bases between them. The DNA for the CDR3 is TGTGCCAGCAGCCAAGATTTAGCCTCCTACAATGAGCAGTTCTTC. Protein product: CASSQDLASYNEQFF.

The genes are TRBV11-1 and TRBJ2-7; D perhaps matches TRBD2 (6 bases). V lost 7 bases, J lost 0 bases, and 13 bases lay in between. This CDR3 contains 14 residues. CDR1 and CDR2 (germline): SGHAT, FQDESV (reference sequence). In DNA, the CDR3 is TGTGCCAGCACCCCGGCGGGGAGCTCCTACGAGCAGTACTTC. Its protein is CASTPAGSSYEQYF.

The chain couples TRBV6-5 to TRBJ2-1; 14 bases line up with TRBD2. Germline-derived CDR1 and CDR2 are MNHEY and SVGAGI. Trimming removed 6 bases from V and 9 bases from J; junction bases left unmatched: 4. This CDR3 region has 14 residues. CDR3 residues: CASRGLAGETEQFF. The CDR3 DNA reads TGTGCCAGCAGGGGACTAGCGGGAGAGACTGAGCAGTTCTTC.